This TCR beta chain comes out of a study of blood T cell repertoires in COVID-19. Study information: Nucleic acid was either cDNA or gDNA, and it came from T cells, B-cell-depleted T cells, or PBMCs.

Germline V lookup: CDR1 KGHSH, CDR2 LQKENI. The CDR3 contains 17 residues. V was cut by 3 bases and J by 2 bases, with 17 bases left in between. In the original analysis: Using reference gene primer amplification, nucleated cell counts were estimated. Data came from immunoSEQ multiplex PCR; TCRdb stores just in-frame clones and leaves some out. D and trimming come from the DNA, and the V and J calls and clone size come from that table. The sample has 200,000 to 250,000 clones, around 87% seen once. The clonotype was recovered from a woman in her seventies with active or convalescent COVID-19. The chain uses TRBV18 and TRBJ1-5, with unresolved D. The sample was peripheral blood. The chain's CDR3 is CASSPQARGGGNQPQHF. In DNA, the CDR3 is TGTGCCAGCTCACCCCAGGCGAGAGGAGGTGGCAATCAGCCCCAGCATTTT.